The present T cell receptor beta chain was sequenced within a study of shared clonotypes between healthy human individuals. Sequencing used immunoSEQ multiplex PCR; TCRdb keeps in-frame clones, though not all of them. This table holds 500,000 to 650,000 clones, around three quarters found once. A remark on this clone: Distinct nucleotide sequences in the sample also encode this CDR3.

The CDR3 consists of 11 residues. The V end was cut by 8 bases, the J end by 0 bases, with 4 bases between. CDR1 MNHEY and CDR2 SMNVEV come from the germline V gene (reference sequence). This receptor was taken from a woman aged 35 to 49 in good health. Some clones in this sample may be carry-over from other donors' samples. Material: PBMCs. The chain joins TRBV27 to TRBJ1-1; D is undetermined. The CDR3 sequence is CASRLNTEAFF. The CDR3 DNA sequence: TGTGCCAGCCGACTGAACACTGAAGCTTTCTTT.